A single sample is the source of the 20 T cell receptor beta chains below, sequenced in a study of radiation and T cells in renal cell carcinoma. The time point: baseline pretreatment blood. This sample's treatment: 15 Gy SBRT to primary tumor, nephrectomy 4 weeks later. TCRdb keeps only in-frame clones here, not all; method: immunoSEQ multiplex PCR. Counted here are about 91,000 clones, 70% to 85% occurring once; the ten biggest clones make up approximately 6.4%. The material sequenced was blood, taken from a patient whose treatment included radiotherapy and nephrectomy. Receptors originate from a man aged 55 to 70 with renal cell carcinoma.

The rearrangement uses TRBV7-6 and TRBJ2-3, with D hard to call. This CDR3 has 12 residues. V shed 2 bases and J shed 4 bases, with 4 bases lying between them. Germline V gene data show CDR1 as SGHVS and CDR2 as FNYEAQ. The CDR3 sequence: CASSLIADTQYF. Here the CDR3 DNA reads TGTGCCAGCAGCTTAATTGCAGATACGCAGTATTTT.

This clone was seen once. The rearrangement links TRBV28 to TRBJ1-2, with D perhaps TRBD1 (5 bases). Trimming stripped 2 bases from V and 4 bases from J, with 11 bases between. Germline CDR1 reads MDHEN; CDR2 reads SYDVKM. This CDR3 region has 14 residues. This CDR3 reads CASSLVGEGYGYTF. The CDR3 DNA reads as TGTGCCAGCAGTTTAGTGGGGGAGGGCTATGGCTACACCTTC.

The gene calls are TRBV5-1 and TRBJ1-5; D uncertain. The CDR3 is 15 amino acids. V gave up 0 bases and J gave up 2 bases, with 9 bases separating them. Per the germline V gene, CDR1 is SGHRS and CDR2 is YFSETQ. The CDR3 region is CASSLDGKGNQPQHF. The CDR3 DNA reads as TGCGCCAGCAGCTTGGATGGGAAGGGCAATCAGCCCCAGCATTTT.

The table lists this clone with a few counts. The V call is TRBV7-2, the J call TRBJ1-1; possibly TRBD1 for D (6 bases). Germline V lookup: CDR1 SGHTA, CDR2 FQGNSA. The ends were cut back, 4 bases at V and 4 bases at J, with 19 bases in the middle. The CDR3 has 16 amino acids. The CDR3 reads CASSYLTGARGTEAFF. CDR3 coding DNA: TGTGCCAGCAGCTACCTAACGGGGGCGCGGGGCACTGAAGCTTTCTTT.

The V gene is TRBV5-1, the J gene TRBJ2-1, with TRBD2 matching 12 bases. Unmatched junction bases numbered 9, after V lost 0 bases and J lost 8 bases. CDR3 length equals 17 residues. In germline, CDR1 is SGHRS, CDR2 YFSETQ. DNA of the CDR3: TGCGCCAGCAGCTTGGTCCGGCCTAGCGGGAGGGCCGATGAGCAGTTCTTC. Amino acids: CASSLVRPSGRADEQFF.

Only a few counts were recorded for this clone. The chain carries TRBV29-1 and TRBJ1-1; TRBD1 might be the D (6 bases). CDR3 length: 15 residues. V lost 3 bases and J lost 1, with 15 bases in between. CDR1 is SQVTM, CDR2 ANQGSEA, per germline. In nucleotides, the CDR3 is TGCAGCGTTGAGGGACACGGGCGGTGGAACACTGAAGCTTTCTTT. Its translation: CSVEGHGRWNTEAFF.

The V call is TRBV19, the J call TRBJ1-4; 7 bases fit TRBD1. Looked up from germline, CDR1 is LNHDA and CDR2 is SQIVND (reference sequence). The CDR3 is made up of 16 amino acids. The ends lost 0 bases at V and 9 bases at J; junction bases unmatched: 10. CDR3 nucleotides: TGTGCCAGTAGTATAGACCCGACAGGGTTTCGCCAAAAACTGTTTTTT. Encoded protein: CASSIDPTGFRQKLFF.

The V and J genes are TRBV28 and TRBJ1-2; a weak D match, TRBD1 (5 bases). In germline, CDR1 is MDHEN, CDR2 SYDVKM. The CDR3 has 13 amino acids. The ends were cut back, 3 bases at V and 7 bases at J, with 12 bases in the middle. CDR3 sequence: CASSLSRVGGYTF. The CDR3 DNA is TGTGCCAGCAGTTTGTCCAGGGTGGGTGGCTACACCTTC.

This clone has only a few counts. The rearrangement links TRBV7-2 to TRBJ2-6, with D hard to call. Trimming stripped 5 bases from V and 0 bases from J, with 11 bases between. This CDR3 comprises 16 residues. Germline V gene lookup returns CDR1 SGHTA and CDR2 FQGNSA. The CDR3 reads CASSRSARSGANVLTF. As DNA, the CDR3 is TGTGCCAGCAGCCGAAGTGCTCGCTCTGGGGCCAACGTCCTGACTTTC.

The chain employs TRBV6-1 and TRBJ2-2, with TRBD2 identical over 8 bases. After removal of 5 bases from V and 1 base from J, the junction contained 3 bases not matched to a gene. The CDR3 has 15 residues. Germline V CDR1 and CDR2: MNHNS, SASEGT. CDR3 protein: CASSSLAVNTGELFF. The DNA of the CDR3 is TGTGCCAGCAGTTCACTAGCGGTGAACACCGGGGAGCTGTTTTTT.

The chain couples TRBV9 to TRBJ1-2; no clear D. The V gene's germline CDR1 is SGDLS and CDR2 YYNGEE. The V end was cut by 0 bases, the J end by 0 bases, with 9 bases between. CDR3 length: 15 amino acids. The CDR3 spells CASSVARGPNYGYTF. The CDR3 DNA is TGTGCCAGCAGCGTAGCCCGAGGCCCTAACTATGGCTACACCTTC. Together with reference TRBV9 and TRBJ1-2, the CDR3 gives the full variable domain: DSGVTQTPKHLITATGQRVTLRCSPRSGDLSVYWYQQSLDQGLQFLIQYYNGEERAKGNILERFSAQQFPDLHSELNLSSLELGDSALYFCASSVARGPNYGYTFGSGTRLTVV.

The V gene is TRBV4-1, the J gene TRBJ2-3; D is perhaps TRBD1 (6 bases). Germline CDR1 MGHRA, CDR2 YSYEKL. Trimming pared 1 base from V and 10 bases from J, leaving 39 bases between. This CDR3 is 22 amino acids long. For the CDR3, the DNA is TGCGCCAGCAGCCAAGCAACCTTCTTTATTGTGGATGGGGGCCCCCTTGGACAACCGCAGTATTTT. Protein product: CASSQATFFIVDGGPLGQPQYF.

J is TRBJ1-3 and V is TRBV7-2; no clear D. Trimming removed 4 bases from V and 1 base from J, with 8 bases in between. This CDR3 region has 14 residues. Germline V gene data show CDR1 as SGHTA and CDR2 as FQGNSA. Here the CDR3 DNA reads TGTGCCAGCAGCTCTGGCTTGTCTGGAAACACCATATATTTT. Protein: CASSSGLSGNTIYF.

V and J are TRBV7-6 and TRBJ2-7; 9 nucleotides agree with TRBD2. CDR3 length: 15 amino acids. Losses at the gene ends were 5 bases for V and 4 bases for J; bases not matched to a gene: 9. Germline V gene sequence: CDR1 SGHVS, CDR2 FNYEAQ. The chain's CDR3 is CASSADVGLAYEQYF. Here the CDR3 DNA reads TGTGCCAGCAGCGCGGATGTGGGACTAGCTTACGAGCAGTACTTC.

In its sample, this clone was seen many times. J is TRBJ1-1 and V is TRBV6-1; D perhaps matches TRBD1 (6 bases). The germline gives CDR1 MNHNS, CDR2 SASEGT. V was shortened by 11 bases and J by 4 bases, with 14 bases between the two germline ends. CDR3 length: 12 amino acids. The CDR3 DNA sequence: TGTGCCGCGGGAGGGGGGAGCACTGAAGCTTTCTTT. Its translation: CAAGGGSTEAFF.

This rearrangement joins TRBV19 to TRBJ1-1, with TRBD1 as a possible D gene (5 bases). This CDR3 has 21 residues. V lost 1 base and J 1 base, leaving 28 bases between the germline ends. Germline V gives CDR1 LNHDA, CDR2 SQIVND (reference sequence). CDR3 nucleotides: TGTGCCAGTAGTATAGTAGCCCGGGTCAGAGACAGACCTCCCAAGAACACTGAAGCTTTCTTT. This encodes CASSIVARVRDRPPKNTEAFF.

The CDR3 sequence is CASSYSDSYGYTF. CDR3 nucleotides: TGTGCCAGCAGTTACTCTGACAGCTATGGCTACACCTTC. V gene TRBV6-5 combines with J gene TRBJ1-2; a possible D gene is TRBD1 (5 bases). Germline assignment: CDR1 MNHEY and CDR2 SVGAGI. V lost 0 bases and J 4 bases, leaving 6 bases between the germline ends. This CDR3 comprises 13 residues.

This clone came up once. The chain uses TRBV5-1 and TRBJ1-1; weak D call: TRBD1 (5 bases). Trimming took 4 bases from V and 3 from J, leaving 16 bases between them. Germline CDR1 reads SGHRS; CDR2 reads YFSETQ. The CDR3 has 15 amino acids. Here the CDR3 reads CASSRDGQGDTEAFF. DNA for the CDR3: TGCGCCAGCAGCCGTGACGGCCAGGGAGACACTGAAGCTTTCTTT.

This rearrangement joins TRBV2 to TRBJ2-7; TRBD1 agrees at 7 bases. With V trimmed by 6 bases and J by 0 bases, 5 bases remained unmatched. CDR1 and CDR2 (germline): SNHLY, FYNNEI. The CDR3 totals 14 residues. In nucleotides, the CDR3 is TGTGCCAGCAGGGTCAGGGGGAGCTCCTACGAGCAGTACTTC. It translates to CASRVRGSSYEQYF.

J is TRBJ2-3 and V is TRBV5-1; TRBD2 might be the D (5 bases). The length of the CDR3 is 14 residues. Trimming removed 4 bases from V and 8 bases from J, with 17 bases in between. Germline CDR1 SGHRS, CDR2 YFSETQ. The CDR3, as DNA: TGCGCCAGCAGCGCCGAAGCGGCCCTAGTTACGCAGTATTTT. The encoded protein is CASSAEAALVTQYF.